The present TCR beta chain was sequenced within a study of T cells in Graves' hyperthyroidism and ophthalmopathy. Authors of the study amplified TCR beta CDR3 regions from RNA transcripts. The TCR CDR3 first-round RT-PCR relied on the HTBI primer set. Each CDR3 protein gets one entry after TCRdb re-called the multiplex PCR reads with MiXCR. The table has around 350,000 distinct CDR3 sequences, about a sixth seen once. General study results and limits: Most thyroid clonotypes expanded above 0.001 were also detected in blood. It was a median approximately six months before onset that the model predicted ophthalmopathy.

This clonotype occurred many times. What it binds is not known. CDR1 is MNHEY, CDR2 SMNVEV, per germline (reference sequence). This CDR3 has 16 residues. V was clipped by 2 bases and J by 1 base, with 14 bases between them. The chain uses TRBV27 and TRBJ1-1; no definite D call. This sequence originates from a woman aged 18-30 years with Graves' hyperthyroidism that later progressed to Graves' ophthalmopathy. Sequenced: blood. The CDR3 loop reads CASSLRPKLKNTEAFF. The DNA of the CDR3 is TGTGCCAGCAGTTTAAGGCCGAAGCTTAAGAACACTGAAGCTTTCTTT.